This TCR beta chain comes out of a study of cytomegalovirus exposure and HLA in healthy donors. For this clone: Its target is not known.

V gave up 3 bases and J gave up 6 bases, with 16 bases separating them. Germline V gene sequence: CDR1 MNHEY, CDR2 SVGAGI. The CDR3 is made up of 15 amino acids. Primers for the PCR totalled 60 Vbeta and 13 Jbeta. Libraries were prepared by immunoSEQ multiplex PCR; TCRdb keeps only in-frame clonotypes and omits some of them. The table includes approximately 170,000 clones, more than 70% detected once. This cohort consisted of healthy bone marrow donors. Study-level points and caveats: A few V segments could not be told apart, such as TRBV6-2 and TRBV6-3, and were left out. Later work found most CMV-associated TCR beta chains apparently HLA-restricted. As was reported, the HLA-A and HLA-B alleles of most subjects were accurately predicted from TCR beta sequences.

Sequencing used PBMCs. This chain uses TRBV6-5 with TRBJ2-3; the D gene is possibly TRBD2 (5 bases). The TCR comes from a girl between 10 and 17 years old in good health and CMV-seronegative. CDR3 in DNA: TGTGCCAGCAGTTATGAGGGTAGAGGGCTCGATACGCAGTATTTT. As protein: CASSYEGRGLDTQYF.